This is a list of T cell receptor beta chains from one sample in a study of T-cell memory formation after mild COVID-19. TCRdb called the 5' RACE reads again in MiXCR, with one record for every CDR3 protein. This sample has around 340,000 distinct CDR3 sequences, with around 15% found just once. The material sequenced was PBMCs or a T cell subset sorted from them (not recorded which). The receptors here all came from a man younger than 35 who had mild COVID-19 (a few samples of this study predate the infection). Cell type and time point are not known. The CDR3 runs from the conserved cysteine through the conserved F or W. The D gene is left open where the match is weak. The listing skips clone size in some rows; elsewhere it reads once, few, many or a size class.

DNA	CDR3	D	size	V	J
TGTGCCAGTAGTTTGGGGAACTCCTATAATTCACCCCTCCACTTT	CASSLGNSYNSPLHF	-	-	TRBV19	TRBJ1-6
TGTGCATTTGAAGCCGGGACCTTAAAAAATTCACCCCTCCACTTT	CAFEAGTLKNSPLHF	-	-	TRBV30	TRBJ1-6
TGCGCCAGCAGCCAAGGACAGGGATTCTCTGGAAACACCATATATTTT	CASSQGQGFSGNTIYF	TRBD1	many	TRBV4-1	TRBJ1-3
TGTGCCAGCAGCTTTATAGCGGGGGGGCCTGAGACCCAGTACTTC	CASSFIAGGPETQYF	TRBD2	many	TRBV5-6	TRBJ2-5
TGTGCCAGCAGCCAAGATAGTGGTAGCGGGGGGATCAGTGAGCAGTTCTTC	CASSQDSGSGGISEQFF	TRBD2	many	TRBV4-2	TRBJ2-1
TGCGCCAGCAGCCAAGATCCGGCAGGGACTAGCACAGATACGCAGTATTTT	CASSQDPAGTSTDTQYF	-	few	TRBV4-1	TRBJ2-3
TGTGCCAGCAGCTTAGAAGGAGGCCCCTACAATGAGCAGTTCTTC	CASSLEGGPYNEQFF	-	-	TRBV11-2	TRBJ2-1
TGTGCCAGCACCAGTCGGACAGGAACACTGGCAGAGACCCAGTACTTC	CASTSRTGTLAETQYF	TRBD1	few	TRBV5-4	TRBJ2-5
TGTGCCACCAGTGACTCCAGCGGGGGGCTCACCGGGGAGCTGTTTTTT	CATSDSSGGLTGELFF	TRBD2	many	TRBV24-1	TRBJ2-2
TGTGCCAGCAGCTCAAACAGGGTTAGAGCTTTCTTT	CASSSNRVRAFF	-	many	TRBV6-5	TRBJ1-1
TGCAGTGCTAGAGATCAACTAGCGGGGTACACCGGGGAGCTGTTTTTT	CSARDQLAGYTGELFF	TRBD2	-	TRBV20-1	TRBJ2-2
TGTGCCAGCAGTGACACCGGGACAGGGGCCTACGAGCAGTACTTC	CASSDTGTGAYEQYF	TRBD1	-	TRBV6-2/TRBV6-3	TRBJ2-7
TGTGCCAGCTCACCAAAATTCAGGGGGAATCAGCCCCAGCATTTT	CASSPKFRGNQPQHF	TRBD1	few	TRBV18	TRBJ1-5
TGTGCCAGCAGCTTGACGGAGTCCTACAATGAGCAGTTCTTC	CASSLTESYNEQFF	-	-	TRBV5-4	TRBJ2-1
TGTGCCAGCAGTCCTGACGCAGGGAATGAGCAGTTCTTC	CASSPDAGNEQFF	-	few	TRBV12-3/TRBV12-4	TRBJ2-1
TGTGCCAGCAAATCCAAGGGATCAGGGGTCGCCGAGCAGTACTTC	CASKSKGSGVAEQYF	-	-	TRBV6-6	TRBJ2-7
TGTGCCACCAGTTCACTCCGCGGTGGAGAGACCCAGTACTTC	CATSSLRGGETQYF	-	-	TRBV24-1	TRBJ2-5
TGCAGTGCTGCTAGAGGGACAGGGGATCAGCCCCAGCATTTT	CSAARGTGDQPQHF	TRBD1	few	TRBV20-1	TRBJ1-5
TGCGCCAGCAGCCTACAGGGGGCCGGGGAGCTGTTTTTT	CASSLQGAGELFF	TRBD1	many	TRBV5-1	TRBJ2-2
TGTGCCAGCAGAGTTGACCCCACAGGGAGTTGGTACGAGCAGTACTTC	CASRVDPTGSWYEQYF	-	few	TRBV6-5	TRBJ2-7
TGTGCCAGCAGCTTAGGAGGGGGCGATGAAGCTTTCTTT	CASSLGGGDEAFF	TRBD1	few	TRBV7-9	TRBJ1-1
TGCGCCAGCAGCTTGGCCTTGGGAGATCAGCCCCAGCATTTT	CASSLALGDQPQHF	-	-	TRBV5-1	TRBJ1-5
TGTGCCAGCAGTTTAGCGCCCGATCCCTTGGATTTGGGTGGGGCCAACGTCCTGACTTTC	CASSLAPDPLDLGGANVLTF	-	many	TRBV12-3/TRBV12-4	TRBJ2-6
TGCAGTGCTAGGAAAGAGACCCAGTACTTC	CSARKETQYF	-	many	TRBV20-1	TRBJ2-5
TGTGCCACCAGTGATCCCCGGGACAGCGGGGAGCTGTTTTTT	CATSDPRDSGELFF	TRBD1	few	TRBV24-1	TRBJ2-2
TGTGCCAGCAGACAAACTAGCGGGGGGCAACAGACCCAGTACTTC	CASRQTSGGQQTQYF	TRBD2	many	TRBV7-9	TRBJ2-5
TGCAGCGCACGACAGGGGTACAATTCACCCCTCCACTTT	CSARQGYNSPLHF	TRBD1	-	TRBV29-1	TRBJ1-6
TGTGCCAGCAGCCCCGGGACGGCTCAGCCGGCTGGAAACACCATATATTTT	CASSPGTAQPAGNTIYF	-	few	TRBV9	TRBJ1-3
TGTGCCAGCAGTCCCCAATATGCAACTAATGAAAAACTGTTTTTT	CASSPQYATNEKLFF	-	many	TRBV6-6	TRBJ1-4
TGTGCCAGCAGAAAGACGGGGAACACTGAAGCTTTCTTT	CASRKTGNTEAFF	-	-	TRBV7-2	TRBJ1-1
TGCAGCGTTGGAGAATACACCTTC	CSVGEYTF	-	-	TRBV29-1	TRBJ1-2
TGTGCCATCAGTGAGAGTTTGGTAGATACGCAGTATTTT	CAISESLVDTQYF	-	many	TRBV10-3	TRBJ2-3
TGTGCCAGCAGCTTTATGGTAGCGGGGGGGCCCAGCACAGATACGCAGTATTTT	CASSFMVAGGPSTDTQYF	TRBD2	-	TRBV11-2	TRBJ2-3
TGTGCCAGCAGTGAAGCTAGCGGGAGATTTAATGAGCAGTTCTTC	CASSEASGRFNEQFF	TRBD2	-	TRBV2	TRBJ2-1
TGCAGTGCAATCATACTAGCGGGGGGGCAAGAGACCCAGTACTTC	CSAIILAGGQETQYF	TRBD2	few	TRBV20-1	TRBJ2-5
TGTGCCAGCAGCTCCTCTTTGACAGGCCAAGAGACCCAGTACTTC	CASSSSLTGQETQYF	-	few	TRBV7-3	TRBJ2-5
TGTGCCAGCCCGACAGAGGAGAACACTGAAGCTTTCTTT	CASPTEENTEAFF	-	-	TRBV9	TRBJ1-1
TGTGCCACCAGTGACTCGAGCGGGTCTCCTTGGGTGCAGTTCTTC	CATSDSSGSPWVQFF	-	-	TRBV24-1	TRBJ2-1
TGTGCCTGGAGTTTGGGACACACAGGGGGTCAGCCCCAGCATTTT	CAWSLGHTGGQPQHF	TRBD1	few	TRBV30	TRBJ1-5
TGTGCCAGCAGTGCATCGGCAGCGCCAAACACTGAAGCTTTCTTT	CASSASAAPNTEAFF	-	-	TRBV6-1	TRBJ1-1
TGTGCCAGCTCACCGATGAACCTCCGGGACACACCGGGGGCGAAGTATTTT	CASSPMNLRDTPGAKYF	-	-	TRBV18	TRBJ2-3
TGTGCCAGCAGCCCCGTCCTTTCTTTCCAAGAGACCCAGTACTTC	CASSPVLSFQETQYF	-	-	TRBV4-2	TRBJ2-5
TGCGCCAGCAGCCGCAGGGTGGGGGCGAGCCACGAGCAGTACTTC	CASSRRVGASHEQYF	-	many	TRBV5-1	TRBJ2-7
TGTGCCAGCAGTACGACAGGTCGGAACCTCTACGAGCAGTACTTC	CASSTTGRNLYEQYF	-	few	TRBV27	TRBJ2-7
TGTGCCAGCAGCTTCTTCGGGGGGCTAGCCAAAAACATTCAGTACTTC	CASSFFGGLAKNIQYF	-	many	TRBV7-2	TRBJ2-4
TGTGCCAGCAGCCTAGATCAGGGGGCGTTTGGCTACACCTTC	CASSLDQGAFGYTF	TRBD1	few	TRBV7-9	TRBJ1-2
TGTGCCAGCAGTTACGGTCAGCTATCACCCCTCCACTTT	CASSYGQLSPLHF	-	few	TRBV6-6	TRBJ1-6
TGTGCCAGTAGTATAGGGGGCGACACAGATACGCAGTATTTT	CASSIGGDTDTQYF	-	-	TRBV19	TRBJ2-3
TGCAGTGCTAGAGATCCCAGGGGCGGGAATGTCAAAAACATTCAGTACTTC	CSARDPRGGNVKNIQYF	-	few	TRBV20-1	TRBJ2-4
TGTGCCAGCAGCAATACAAGAAACACTGAAGCTTTCTTT	CASSNTRNTEAFF	-	many	TRBV12-3/TRBV12-4	TRBJ1-1
TGCGCCAGCAGCTTGGGGGTTATCAGTGCCGGGACAGGGAGGACTGAAGCTTTCTTT	CASSLGVISAGTGRTEAFF	TRBD1	many	TRBV5-1	TRBJ1-1
TGCGCCAGCAGCTTGGTAGTCTCGCGGCAGTCTGGATCACCCCTCCACTTT	CASSLVVSRQSGSPLHF	-	-	TRBV5-1	TRBJ1-6
TGTGCCAGCAGCAGACAGCCTTTGAACACTGAAGCTTTCTTT	CASSRQPLNTEAFF	-	-	TRBV12-3/TRBV12-4	TRBJ1-1
TGTGCCAGCAGTCTGGAATTCTATAGCAATCAGCCCCAGCATTTT	CASSLEFYSNQPQHF	-	-	TRBV6-2/TRBV6-3	TRBJ1-5
TGTGCCAGCAGCCTCTCCTTGACTAGCGGGGGGTCCAATGAGCAGTTCTTC	CASSLSLTSGGSNEQFF	TRBD2	many	TRBV7-6	TRBJ2-1
TGTGCCAGCAGCTCCCAGGGGCATGGGTATAATTCACCCCTCCACTTT	CASSSQGHGYNSPLHF	-	-	TRBV7-9	TRBJ1-6
TGTGCCAGCAGTTTCCCTGGACGGAGCACAGATACGCAGTATTTT	CASSFPGRSTDTQYF	-	-	TRBV28	TRBJ2-3
TGTGCCAGCAGTCGCCGTGGGGGCACAGATACGCAGTATTTT	CASSRRGGTDTQYF	-	many	TRBV6-5	TRBJ2-3
TGCGCCAGCAGCCGGCCCCGACAGGGCCAGGGCACTGAAGCTTTCTTT	CASSRPRQGQGTEAFF	TRBD1	many	TRBV4-3	TRBJ1-1
TGCGCCAGCAGCTTGGGAGCGGCGGCAGGAAACACCATATATTTT	CASSLGAAAGNTIYF	-	-	TRBV5-1	TRBJ1-3